This T cell receptor (beta chain) is drawn from a study of blood T cell repertoires in COVID-19. Study details: The United States, Italy and Spain provided the acute and convalescent COVID-19 samples. T cells, B-cell-depleted T cells, or PBMCs supplied cDNA or gDNA.

Methods used by the authors: Amplified reference gene primers provided the basis for estimating nucleated cell counts. The repertoire was sequenced with immunoSEQ multiplex PCR; TCRdb's copy has only in-frame clones and lacks some. The D gene and trimming were derived from the DNA, and the V and J assignments and clone size from that table. The table has some 280,000 clones, approximately 91% seen once. Per the germline V gene, CDR1 is MNHEY and CDR2 is SVGAGI. Trimming shortened V by 1 base and J by 1 base, and 10 bases separated the two germline ends. The CDR3 extends over 16 amino acids. This chain links TRBV6-5 with TRBJ2-2, with D unclear. The clonotype was recovered from a woman aged 55-69 years with acute or convalescent COVID-19. The sample comprised peripheral blood. CDR3 nucleotides: TGTGCCAGCAGTTACTTCCACAGTCTGAACACCGGGGAGCTGTTTTTT. Translated, it gives CASSYFHSLNTGELFF.